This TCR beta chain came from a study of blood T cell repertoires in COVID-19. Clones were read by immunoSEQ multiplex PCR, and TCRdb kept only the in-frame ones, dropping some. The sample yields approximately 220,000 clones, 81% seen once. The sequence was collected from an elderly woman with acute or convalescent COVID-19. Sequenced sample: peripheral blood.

The CDR3 DNA sequence: TGTGCCAGCACCCTCGGGACAGGTTTAACAGATACGCAGTATTTT. This sequence encodes CASTLGTGLTDTQYF. This sequence joins TRBV3-1 (or the pseudogene TRBV3-2) and TRBJ2-3, with 8 bases identical to TRBD1. The V gene end was trimmed by 7 bases and the J gene end by 3 bases; junction bases not matched to a gene: 9. Germline V gene lookup returns CDR1 LGHDT and CDR2 YNNKEL (reference sequence). This CDR3 has 15 residues.